Reported below is one TCR beta chain. The PCR contained 60 Vbeta and 13 Jbeta primers. Only in-frame clones appear in the TCRdb table, and some are missing; sequencing was by immunoSEQ multiplex PCR. The table records 200,000 to 250,000 clones, 77% of them present only once. These data belong to a study of cytomegalovirus exposure and HLA in healthy donors. This clonotype originated in a woman aged 60-70 years in good health and CMV-seropositive. The sequenced material came from PBMCs.

The chain's CDR3 is CASSDQTHRNEQYF. CDR3 DNA: TGTGCCAGCAGTGACCAGACACACCGCAACGAGCAGTACTTC. The chain has TRBV25-1 and TRBJ2-7; D is uncertain. There are 14 residues in the CDR3. Trimming left V 3 bases short and J 5 bases short, with 14 bases between. Germline V gives CDR1 MGHDK, CDR2 SYGVNS.